This T cell receptor beta chain was obtained from a study of T cells in Graves' hyperthyroidism and ophthalmopathy. The overall study: The authors collected peripheral blood at initial diagnosis, before any treatment.

TCR beta CDR3 regions were amplified from RNA transcripts. HTBI primers were the set used in a first-round RT-PCR of the TCR CDR3. TCRdb re-derived calls from the multiplex PCR reads in MiXCR, one entry per CDR3 protein. Here the sample spans hundreds of thousands of distinct CDR3 sequences, about 15% being singletons. Patients were excluded for uncontrolled infection, other autoimmune disease, pregnancy or lactation. Diagnosis relied on clinical symptoms, serum thyroxine and TRAb, thyroid ultrasound and orbital computed tomography. It was at first hyperthyroidism diagnosis, before any ophthalmopathy symptoms, that the blood sample was taken. Sequencing was carried out using blood. The TCR originated in a woman aged 25-40 years with Graves' hyperthyroidism that later progressed to Graves' ophthalmopathy.

CDR3 DNA: TGTGCCAGCAGTTTAATGGGGGGCGGCATGAACACTGAAGCTTTCTTT. This codes for CASSLMGGGMNTEAFF. This chain connects TRBV28 to TRBJ1-1; possibly TRBD1 for D (6 bases). The CDR3 length is 16 residues. Germline-derived CDR1 and CDR2 are MDHEN and SYDVKM. V gave up 2 bases and J gave up 0 bases, with 13 bases separating them. Based on the CDR3 plus reference TRBV28 and TRBJ1-1, the full variable domain is DVKVTQSSRYLVKRTGEKVFLECVQDMDHENMFWYRQDPGLGLRLIYFSYDVKMKEKGDIPEGYSVSREKKERFSLILESASTNQTSMYLCASSLMGGGMNTEAFFGQGTRLTVV.